The 20 T cell receptor beta chains listed next were all sequenced from one sample in a study of shared clonotypes between healthy human individuals. Here immunoSEQ multiplex PCR was the method, and the copy in TCRdb shows in-frame clones only, minus some. The profile shows some 1.4 million clones, around 95% of them singletons. Sequencing input: naive CD4+ T cells sorted from blood. The subset here: CD45RA+ positively selected. Source of these receptors: a man aged 25-40 years in good health.

This clone was seen just once. The J gene is TRBJ1-5, the V gene TRBV6-5, with no clear D. The CDR3 consists of 16 residues. Trimming took off 0 bases at V and 3 bases at J, with 12 bases between the two ends. The V gene's germline CDR1 is MNHEY and CDR2 SVGAGI. The CDR3 DNA follows: TGTGCCAGCAGTTACTCAAAAGGACGCCACAATCAGCCCCAGCATTTT. This translates into CASSYSKGRHNQPQHF.

The rearrangement uses TRBV7-2 and TRBJ1-1; no reliable D call. Germline assignment: CDR1 SGHTA and CDR2 FQGNSA. Trimming stripped 5 bases from V and 5 bases from J, with 21 bases between. There are 16 residues in the CDR3. CDR3 in amino acids: CASSRLGRTAETEAFF. The DNA for the CDR3 is TGTGCCAGCAGCCGCCTAGGTCGCACGGCCGAAACTGAAGCTTTCTTT. Full variable domain (remainder filled in from reference TRBV7-2 and TRBJ1-1): GAGVSQSPSNKVTEKGKDVELRCDPISGHTALYWYRQSLGQGLEFLIYFQGNSAPDKSGLPSDRFSAERTGGSVSTLTIQRTQQEDSAVYLCASSRLGRTAETEAFFGQGTRLTVV.

This chain uses TRBV19 with TRBJ1-5; no clear D gene. Between the trimmed V and J ends, which lost 6 bases and 6 bases, there was a span of 18 bases. This CDR3 comprises 15 residues. Germline loops: CDR1 LNHDA, CDR2 SQIVND (reference sequence). For the CDR3, the DNA is TGTGCCAGTAGACCAGGCGGCAGATTGACTCAGCCCCAGCATTTT. Translation: CASRPGGRLTQPQHF.

This clone has just one count. The same CDR3 is also encoded by other DNA sequences in this sample. The rearrangement uses TRBV7-9 and TRBJ1-4; possible D gene TRBD1, 6 bases. Deletions cut 1 base from V and 8 bases from J, with 11 bases between. The CDR3 extends over 14 amino acids. Germline CDR1 reads SEHNR; CDR2 reads FQNEAQ (reference sequence). The CDR3 bases are TGTGCCAGCAGCTTAGAGGGGGGACGAGAAAAACTGTTTTTT. Translation: CASSLEGGREKLFF. Together with reference TRBV7-9 and TRBJ1-4, the CDR3 gives the full variable domain: DTGVSQNPRHKITKRGQNVTFRCDPISEHNRLYWYRQTLGQGPEFLTYFQNEAQLEKSRLLSDRFSAERPKGSFSTLEIQRTEQGDSAMYLCASSLEGGREKLFFGSGTQLSVL.

The chain combines TRBV18 with TRBJ2-2; TRBD2 might be the D (6 bases). The CDR3 contains 16 residues. CDR1 is KGHSH and CDR2 is LQKENI in the germline V gene. Trimming cost V 3 bases and J 7 bases, with 18 bases left between them. CDR3 loop: CASSPPGLDGIGELFF. For the CDR3, the DNA is TGTGCCAGCTCACCCCCGGGACTCGACGGCATCGGGGAGCTGTTTTTT. Variable domain in full (rest from reference TRBV18 and TRBJ2-2): NAGVMQNPRHLVRRRGQEARLRCSPMKGHSHVYWYRQLPEEGLKFMVYLQKENIIDESGMPKERFSAEFPKEGPSILRIQQVVRGDSAAYFCASSPPGLDGIGELFFGEGSRLTVL.

The rearrangement links TRBV10-3 to TRBJ2-7; TRBD1 matches at 11 bases. The CDR3 has 15 residues. The V and J ends lost 3 bases and 4 bases, in that order; junction bases with no gene match: 5. Germline lookup yields CDR1 ENHRY and CDR2 SYGVKD. The CDR3 here is CAISDSDRGRYEQYF. The DNA of the CDR3 is TGTGCCATCAGTGATTCGGACAGGGGGCGGTACGAGCAGTACTTC.

The J gene is TRBJ2-7, the V gene TRBV10-3, with D possibly being TRBD2 (6 bases). Germline V gives CDR1 ENHRY, CDR2 SYGVKD. The CDR3 runs to 13 residues. V lost 6 bases and J lost 3, with 12 bases in between. DNA for the CDR3: TGTGCCATCAGGGGGACTTCCGACTACGAGCAGTACTTC. Amino acids: CAIRGTSDYEQYF.

This clone has only one observation. The rearrangement joins TRBV7-9 to TRBJ1-1; D perhaps matches TRBD1 (5 bases). Germline CDR1 and CDR2: SEHNR and FQNEAQ (reference sequence). V lost 3 bases and J lost 2, with 10 bases in between. CDR3 length: 14 residues. The CDR3 region has the DNA TGTGCCAGCAGCTTGTTCTGGGACAACACTGAAGCTTTCTTT. It yields the protein CASSLFWDNTEAFF.

This chain uses TRBV10-3 with TRBJ2-7; 7 bases are shared with TRBD1. V lost 6 bases, J lost 1 base, and 15 bases stayed unmatched. In germline, CDR1 is ENHRY, CDR2 SYGVKD. CDR3 length: 17 residues. The CDR3 here is CAIRNSKQTGQSYEQYF. CDR3 sequence (DNA): TGTGCCATCAGAAATTCAAAACAAACGGGACAGTCCTACGAGCAGTACTTC.

Comments on this clone: The same CDR3 also results from other DNA sequences found in this sample. This chain joins TRBV7-9 and TRBJ2-7; a weak D match, TRBD1 (5 bases). V shed 2 bases and J shed 3 bases, with 8 bases lying between them. The CDR3 has 13 residues. CDR1 SEHNR and CDR2 FQNEAQ come from the germline V gene (reference sequence). As DNA, the CDR3 is TGTGCCAGCAGCTTAACAGGAGTCTACGAGCAGTACTTC. Protein sequence: CASSLTGVYEQYF.

The chain combines TRBV28 with TRBJ1-1; D is possibly TRBD1 (6 bases). This CDR3 has 14 residues. Germline V gene data show CDR1 as MDHEN and CDR2 as SYDVKM. Trimming removed 6 bases from V and 7 bases from J, with 18 bases in between. DNA of the CDR3: TGTGCCAGCAGCAACAGGGCGGGGAATCATGAAGCTTTCTTT. Protein: CASSNRAGNHEAFF.

The CDR3 loop reads CSVGLTNEKLFF. The CDR3 DNA is TGCAGCGTTGGTTTGACTAATGAAAAACTGTTTTTT. This rearrangement joins TRBV29-1 to TRBJ1-4; D uncertain. V was pared by 4 bases and J by 2 bases, with 5 bases between. The CDR3 covers 12 residues. CDR1 and CDR2 from the germline V gene are SQVTM and ANQGSEA. The full variable domain, completed using reference TRBV29-1 and TRBJ1-4, is SAVISQKPSRDICQRGTSLTIQCQVDSQVTMMFWYRQQPGQSLTLIATANQGSEATYESGFVIDKFPISRPNLTFSTLTVSNMSPEDSSIYLCSVGLTNEKLFFGSGTQLSVL.

This chain connects TRBV14 to TRBJ2-6; the D gene is possibly TRBD2 (5 bases). The CDR3 spans 17 residues. Germline CDR1 and CDR2: SGHDN and FVKESK. Trimming shortened V by 6 bases and J by 0 bases, and 15 bases separated the two germline ends. DNA of the CDR3: TGTGCCAGCAGGAACGGAGGCCCCTACTCTGGGGCCAACGTCCTGACTTTC. The encoded protein is CASRNGGPYSGANVLTF.

The chain is built from TRBV28 and TRBJ1-2; D might be TRBD1 (6 bases). The CDR3 runs to 15 residues. Trimming pared 3 bases from V and 3 bases from J, leaving 14 bases between. Germline CDR1 reads MDHEN; CDR2 reads SYDVKM. The CDR3 sequence is CASSLGARGDYGYTF. The CDR3 coding sequence is TGTGCCAGCAGTTTGGGGGCTCGAGGGGACTATGGCTACACCTTC.

The count of this clone is one. The CDR3 spells CASSRGNTGELFF. The CDR3 DNA reads as TGTGCCAGCAGTCGGGGTAACACCGGGGAGCTGTTTTTT. The chain recombines TRBV28 with TRBJ2-2; D may be TRBD2 (5 bases). This CDR3 spans 13 amino acids. Looked up from germline, CDR1 is MDHEN and CDR2 is SYDVKM. Trimming cost V 5 bases and J 2 bases, with 6 bases left between them.

The chain has TRBV29-1 and TRBJ2-7; 7 bases match TRBD2. This CDR3 has 16 residues. The germline V gene encodes CDR1 SQVTM and CDR2 ANQGSEA. V lost 1 base and J lost 0; bases outside the gene matches: 9. This CDR3 reads CSVEGLGSGSSYEQYF. As DNA, the CDR3 is TGCAGCGTTGAAGGTTTGGGTAGCGGGTCCTCCTACGAGCAGTACTTC.

V gene TRBV27 combines with J gene TRBJ2-3; TRBD2 agrees at 12 bases. Germline CDR1 is MNHEY and CDR2 is SMNVEV (reference sequence). This CDR3 comprises 16 residues. V was clipped by 0 bases and J by 7 bases; unmatched bases: 5. The CDR3 protein is CASSLSRLAGVYTQYF. The CDR3 DNA follows: TGTGCCAGCAGTTTATCTCGACTAGCGGGAGTATATACGCAGTATTTT.

DNA for the CDR3: TGTGCCAGCAGCCTGGACGCCAATGAGCAGTTCTTC. This gives the protein CASSLDANEQFF. The chain combines TRBV28 with TRBJ2-1, with no clear D. The CDR3 consists of 12 residues. Germline V gene data show CDR1 as MDHEN and CDR2 as SYDVKM. V shed 6 bases and J shed 6 bases, with 9 bases lying between them.

The chain employs TRBV7-2 and TRBJ2-5; TRBD1 matches at 8 bases. The CDR3 consists of 15 residues. Looked up from germline, CDR1 is SGHTA and CDR2 is FQGNSA. V lost 5 bases to trimming and J lost 4 bases; unmatched junction nucleotides: 9. The CDR3 DNA follows: TGTGCCAGCAGCGCCCAGACAGGGGCGGGAGAGACCCAGTACTTC. Translation gives CASSAQTGAGETQYF.

This chain connects TRBV7-9 to TRBJ2-3; D gene unclear. The CDR3 sequence is 12 residues long. Germline V CDR1 and CDR2: SEHNR, FQNEAQ (reference sequence). V dropped 5 bases and J dropped 6 bases, with 9 bases sitting between them. The CDR3 loop is CASSPVLDTQYF. CDR3 DNA: TGTGCCAGCAGCCCCGTGTTGGATACGCAGTATTTT.